These T cell receptor beta chains were read from a single sample in a study of shared clonotypes between healthy human individuals. TCRdb's table, derived via immunoSEQ multiplex PCR, lists solely in-frame clones and lacks some. The sample has fewer than 3 million clones, roughly 92% seen once. The sample taken for sequencing was naive CD4+ T cells from PBMCs. The origin of the receptors is a young man in good health. Some clones in this sample may be carry-over from other donors' samples. Each CDR3 is given with its conserved first and last residue. A D gene is named only where the DNA matches it firmly. Expanded clones are given a class, and other clones once, few, many or no size at all.

V: TRBV27
D: TRBD2
size: -
length: 15
J: TRBJ2-7
DNA: TGTGCCAGCACAAGAGCGGGGAACATACCGGGCGAGCAGTACTTC
CDR3: CASTRAGNIPGEQYF

V: TRBV5-7
D: -
size: once
length: 18
J: TRBJ1-5
DNA: TGTGCCAGCAGCTTGGAACAGGGAAGGTTCGGGAACAATCAGCCCCAGCATTTT
CDR3: CASSLEQGRFGNNQPQHF

V: TRBV4-1
D: TRBD2
size: -
length: 16
J: TRBJ2-2
DNA: TGCGCCAGCAGCCAAGAAGCAGCGGGGGACACCGGGGAGCTGTTTTTT
CDR3: CASSQEAAGDTGELFF

V: TRBV5-1
D: -
size: -
length: 11
J: TRBJ2-3
DNA: TGCGCCAGCAGTTTTACAGATACGCAGTATTTT
CDR3: CASSFTDTQYF

V: TRBV5-6
D: -
size: -
length: 15
J: TRBJ2-4
DNA: TGTGCCAGCAGCTTGGGGGGGCTGGCCAAAAACATTCAGTACTTC
CDR3: CASSLGGLAKNIQYF

V: TRBV2
D: TRBD2
size: -
length: 14
J: TRBJ2-3
DNA: TGTGCCAGCATTTCGTCTAGCGGGACAGATACGCAGTATTTT
CDR3: CASISSSGTDTQYF

V: TRBV4-1
D: -
size: -
length: 18
J: TRBJ1-5
DNA: TGCGCCAGCAGCCAAGATAGGGCAGGGTCTTTCCTAGGTCAGCCCCAGCATTTT
CDR3: CASSQDRAGSFLGQPQHF

V: TRBV19
D: -
size: -
length: 14
J: TRBJ2-2
DNA: TGTGCCAGTAGTATGTCAGGGAACACCGGGGAGCTGTTTTTT
CDR3: CASSMSGNTGELFF

V: TRBV28
D: TRBD1
size: -
length: 14
J: TRBJ1-2
DNA: TGTGCCAGCAGTTCCCTCGGACAGGGTGATGGCTACACCTTC
CDR3: CASSSLGQGDGYTF

V: TRBV5-1
D: -
size: -
length: 13
J: TRBJ2-7
DNA: TGCGCCAGCAGCTTGTTCGCAGGGGTCGAGCAGTACTTC
CDR3: CASSLFAGVEQYF

V: TRBV11-2
D: TRBD2
size: -
length: 15
J: TRBJ2-1
DNA: TGTGCCAGCAGCTTGGGAGGGGAGTTCTACAATGAGCAGTTCTTC
CDR3: CASSLGGEFYNEQFF

V: TRBV9
D: TRBD2
size: once
length: 17
J: TRBJ2-2
DNA: TGTGCCAGCAGCCCCCCTGGACTAGCTTCGAACACCGGGGAGCTGTTTTTT
CDR3: CASSPPGLASNTGELFF